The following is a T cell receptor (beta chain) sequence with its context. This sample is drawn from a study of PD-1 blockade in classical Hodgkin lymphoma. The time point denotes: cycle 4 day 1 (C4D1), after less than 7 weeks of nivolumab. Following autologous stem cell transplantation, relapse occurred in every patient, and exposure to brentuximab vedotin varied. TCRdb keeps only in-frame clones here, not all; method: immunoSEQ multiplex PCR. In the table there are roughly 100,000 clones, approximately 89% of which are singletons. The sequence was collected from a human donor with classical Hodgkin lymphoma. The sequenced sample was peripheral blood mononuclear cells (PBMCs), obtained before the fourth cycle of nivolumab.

The CDR3 sequence: CASSLRGTYNEQFF. The CDR3 nucleotides read TGTGCCAGCAGCTTAAGGGGAACCTACAATGAGCAGTTCTTC. The chain recombines TRBV11-2 with TRBJ2-1; TRBD1 is a possible D gene (5 bases). Per germline, CDR1 SGHAT and CDR2 FQNNGV. The CDR3 has 14 amino acids. Trimming stripped 2 bases from V and 2 bases from J, with 7 bases between. The full variable domain, its missing parts supplied by reference TRBV11-2 and TRBJ2-1, is EAGVAQSPRYKIIEKRQSVAFWCNPISGHATLYWYQQILGQGPKLLIQFQNNGVVDDSQLPKDRFSAERLKGVDSTLKIQPAKLEDSAVYLCASSLRGTYNEQFFGPGTRLTVL.